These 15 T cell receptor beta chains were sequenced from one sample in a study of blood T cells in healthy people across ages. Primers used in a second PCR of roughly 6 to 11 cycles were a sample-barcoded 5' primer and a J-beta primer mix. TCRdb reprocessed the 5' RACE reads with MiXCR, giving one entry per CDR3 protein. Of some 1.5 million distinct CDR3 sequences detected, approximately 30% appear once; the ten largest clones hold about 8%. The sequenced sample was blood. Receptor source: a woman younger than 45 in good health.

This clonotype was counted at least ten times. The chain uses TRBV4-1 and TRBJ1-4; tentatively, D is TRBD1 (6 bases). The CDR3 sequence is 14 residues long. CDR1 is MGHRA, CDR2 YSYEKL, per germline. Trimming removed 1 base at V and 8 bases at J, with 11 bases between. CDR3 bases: TGCGCCAGCAGCCAAGTTGGGAGGGGGGAAAAACTGTTTTTT. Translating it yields CASSQVGRGEKLFF.

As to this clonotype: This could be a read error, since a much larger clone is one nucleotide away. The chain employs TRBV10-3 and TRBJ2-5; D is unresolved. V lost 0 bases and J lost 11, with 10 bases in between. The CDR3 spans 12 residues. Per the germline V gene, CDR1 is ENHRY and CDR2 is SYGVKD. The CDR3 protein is CAISESNNVQYF. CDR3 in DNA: TGTGCCATCAGTGAGTCGAACAATGTGCAGTACTTC.

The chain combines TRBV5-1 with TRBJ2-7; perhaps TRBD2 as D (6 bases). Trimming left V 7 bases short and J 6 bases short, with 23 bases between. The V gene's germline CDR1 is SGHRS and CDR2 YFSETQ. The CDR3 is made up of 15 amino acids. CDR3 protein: CASGLEQAGGVEQYF. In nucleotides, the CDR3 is TGCGCCAGCGGGCTAGAACAGGCCGGGGGAGTCGAGCAGTACTTC.

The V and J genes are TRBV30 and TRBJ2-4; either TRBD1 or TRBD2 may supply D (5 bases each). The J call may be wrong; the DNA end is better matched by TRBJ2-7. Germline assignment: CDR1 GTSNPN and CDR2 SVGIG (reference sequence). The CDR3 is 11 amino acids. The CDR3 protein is CAGDGPYEQYF. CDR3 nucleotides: TGTGCCGGGGACGGGCCCTACGAGCAGTACTTC.

The CDR3 DNA reads as TGTGCCAGCAGCTATGAGAGGGGGGAGACCCAGTACTTC. This gives the protein CASSYERGETQYF. The chain uses TRBV7-2 and TRBJ2-4; possibly TRBD1 for D (6 bases). The end of the DNA aligns better with TRBJ2-5, so the J call may be wrong. Germline assignment: CDR1 SGHTA and CDR2 FQGNSA. The CDR3 covers 13 residues.

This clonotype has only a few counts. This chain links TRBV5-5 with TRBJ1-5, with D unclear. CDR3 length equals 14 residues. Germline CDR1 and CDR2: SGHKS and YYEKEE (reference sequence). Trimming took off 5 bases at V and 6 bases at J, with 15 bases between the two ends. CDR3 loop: CASSRAGGGQPQHF. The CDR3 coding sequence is TGTGCCAGCAGTCGGGCAGGAGGAGGTCAGCCCCAGCATTTT.

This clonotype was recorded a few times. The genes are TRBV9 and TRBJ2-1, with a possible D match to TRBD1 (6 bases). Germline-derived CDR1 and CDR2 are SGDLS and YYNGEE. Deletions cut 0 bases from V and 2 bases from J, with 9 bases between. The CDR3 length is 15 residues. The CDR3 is CASSVGGLPYNEQFF. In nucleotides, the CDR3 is TGTGCCAGCAGCGTAGGGGGGCTGCCCTACAATGAGCAGTTCTTC.

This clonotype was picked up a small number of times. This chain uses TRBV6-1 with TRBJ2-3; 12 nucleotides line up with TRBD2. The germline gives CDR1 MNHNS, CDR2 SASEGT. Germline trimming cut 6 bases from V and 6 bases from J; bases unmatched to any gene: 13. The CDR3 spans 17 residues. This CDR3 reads CASRASRLAGAGDTQYF. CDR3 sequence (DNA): TGTGCCAGCAGGGCCTCCAGACTAGCGGGAGCAGGGGATACGCAGTATTTT.

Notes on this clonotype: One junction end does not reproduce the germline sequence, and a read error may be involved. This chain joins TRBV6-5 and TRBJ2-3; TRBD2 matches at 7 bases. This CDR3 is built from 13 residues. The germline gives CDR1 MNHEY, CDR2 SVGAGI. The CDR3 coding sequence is TGTGCCATCCGGGAGCGGGGCACTGATACGCAGTATTTT. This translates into CAIRERGTDTQYF.

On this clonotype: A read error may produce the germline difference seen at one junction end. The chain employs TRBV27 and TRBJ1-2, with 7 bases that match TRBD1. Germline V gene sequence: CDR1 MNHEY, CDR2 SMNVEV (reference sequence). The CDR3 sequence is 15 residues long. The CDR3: CASRLSGDSCYGYTF. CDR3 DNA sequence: TGTGCCAGCAGGTTATCTGGGGACAGTTGCTATGGCTACACCTTC.

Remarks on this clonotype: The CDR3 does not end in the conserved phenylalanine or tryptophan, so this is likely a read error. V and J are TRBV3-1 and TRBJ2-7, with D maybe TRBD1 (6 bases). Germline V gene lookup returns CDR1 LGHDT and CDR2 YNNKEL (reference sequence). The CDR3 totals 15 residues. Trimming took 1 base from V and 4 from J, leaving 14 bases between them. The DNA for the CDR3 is TGTGCCAGCAGCCAAGCTGGGACAAAGGCTTACGAGCAGTACTTA. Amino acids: CASSQAGTKAYEQYL.

The CDR3 reads CASSPDSPRETQYF. CDR3 sequence (DNA): TGTGCCAGCTCACCGGACAGCCCCAGGGAGACCCAGTACTTC. V gene TRBV18 combines with J gene TRBJ2-5; tentatively, D is TRBD1 (6 bases). With 3 bases removed from V and 5 bases from J, the gap between germline ends came to 13 bases. The germline V gene encodes CDR1 KGHSH and CDR2 LQKENI. The CDR3 spans 14 residues.

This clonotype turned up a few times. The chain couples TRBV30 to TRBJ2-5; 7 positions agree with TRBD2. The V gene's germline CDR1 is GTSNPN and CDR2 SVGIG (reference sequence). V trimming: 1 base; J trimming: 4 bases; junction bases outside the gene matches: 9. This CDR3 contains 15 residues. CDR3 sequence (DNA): TGTGCCTGGAGTGAGGGGCGGGGGAGAGGAGAGACCCAGTACTTC. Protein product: CAWSEGRGRGETQYF.

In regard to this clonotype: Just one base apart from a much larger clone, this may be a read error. The DNA of the CDR3 is TGTGCCGGCAGTTACACGCAGGGAAATAACTACGAGCAGTACTTC. Translation: CAGSYTQGNNYEQYF. V is TRBV6-5 and J is TRBJ2-7; possibly TRBD1 for D (5 bases). The CDR3 has 15 amino acids. The germline V gene has CDR1 MNHEY and CDR2 SVGAGI.

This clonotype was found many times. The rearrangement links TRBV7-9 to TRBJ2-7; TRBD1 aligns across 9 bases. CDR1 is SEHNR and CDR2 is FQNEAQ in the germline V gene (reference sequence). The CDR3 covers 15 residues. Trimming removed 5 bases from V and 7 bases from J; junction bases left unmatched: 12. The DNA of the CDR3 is TGTGCCAGCAGCCTCTCCGGGACAGGGACGGTGGAGCAGTACTTC. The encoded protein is CASSLSGTGTVEQYF. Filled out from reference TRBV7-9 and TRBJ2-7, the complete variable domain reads DTGVSQNPRHKITKRGQNVTFRCDPISEHNRLYWYRQTLGQGPEFLTYFQNEAQLEKSRLLSDRFSAERPKGSFSTLEIQRTEQGDSAMYLCASSLSGTGTVEQYFGPGTRLTVT.